This T cell receptor beta chain was recorded in a study of radiotherapy plus CTLA-4 blockade in lung cancer listed by TCRdb under 2018. In terms of the full investigation: Among the enrolled patients, approximately 17% had an objective response, and 31% reached disease control.

Library preparation employed the immunoSEQ multiplex PCR assay. TCRdb stores this immuneACCESS table with in-frame sequences only. Part of the clones is absent; in the studies checked, under half of the shortfall reflects unresolved V genes, and no reason is known for the rest. Counted in this sample were around 40,000 clones; approximately 86% of them appeared once. The biggest ten clones account for around a fifth of the sample. On this clone itself: It has no known antigen specificity. Base qualities are not at hand, and no much larger clone is one base apart.

As encoded in the germline V gene, CDR1 is MGHRA while CDR2 is YSYEKL. At the junction V is shortened by 2 bases and J by 1 base; bases outside the gene matches: 6. The CDR3 covers 16 residues, taking in both the cysteine and the phenylalanine. The DNA shown is the 48-base CDR3, in frame from base 1. Study-level results and caveats: After treatment with radiotherapy and ipilimumab, TCR clones that came from tumors expanded in the peripheral blood. The strongest predictors of response, as reported, were early dynamic changes in blood T cell clones along with a rise in serum interferon-beta after radiation.

Focal radiation therapy combined with CTLA-4 blockade (ipilimumab) was tested in patients with chemo-refractory metastatic non-small-cell lung cancer. Sequenced here: peripheral blood, sampled from a patient treated with radiotherapy plus ipilimumab. This TCR came from a human donor with non-small cell lung cancer whose response to radiotherapy plus ipilimumab could not be evaluated. The sequence links TRBV4-1 to TRBJ1-1, with 8 junctional bases fitting TRBD1. DNA sequence: TGCGCCAGCAGCCAAAAGCTAGGGACAGGGAACACTGAAGCTTTCTTT. This gives the protein CASSQKLGTGNTEAFF.